Included here is one T cell receptor beta chain sequence, with context. Per the authors' pipeline: Amplification of reference gene primers provided the estimated nucleated cell counts. Clones were read by immunoSEQ multiplex PCR, and TCRdb kept only the in-frame ones, dropping some. For V, J and clone size, that table is used; D and trimming come from the DNA. This sample has 200,000 to 250,000 clones, with around 83% found just once. The data derive from a study of blood T cell repertoires in COVID-19. In the study overall: Both acute and convalescent COVID-19 samples were obtained from the United States, Italy and Spain. Sources were T cells, B-cell-depleted T cells, or PBMCs; the material itself was cDNA or gDNA.

From germline, CDR1 is KGHSH and CDR2 LQKENI. V shed 2 bases and J shed 7 bases, with 8 bases lying between them. The CDR3 spans 12 residues. This receptor was taken from a man aged 50-59 years with active or convalescent COVID-19. What was sequenced was peripheral blood. V gene TRBV18 combines with J gene TRBJ1-1; D is uncertain. The CDR3 sequence: CASSPNRIEAFF. CDR3 bases: TGTGCCAGCTCACCAAACAGAATTGAAGCTTTCTTT.